A single sample gave rise to the 2 T cell receptor beta chains below, sequenced in a study of cytomegalovirus exposure and HLA in healthy donors. PCR involved 60 Vbeta and 13 Jbeta primers. Only in-frame clones appear in the TCRdb table, and some are missing; sequencing was by immunoSEQ multiplex PCR. Of about 130,000 clones listed, roughly a tenth are singletons. Sequences were obtained from PBMCs. These receptor sequences come from a woman under 30 in good health and CMV-seropositive.

This clone has more than one count but fewer than ten. V gene TRBV7-8 combines with J gene TRBJ1-5; D perhaps matches TRBD1 (6 bases). CDR3 length: 14 amino acids. Trimming shortened V by 7 bases and J by 6 bases, and 16 bases separated the two germline ends. The germline V gene encodes CDR1 SGHVS and CDR2 FQNEAQ. The CDR3 here is CASTPGGAGQPQHF. Written as DNA, the CDR3 is TGTGCCAGCACCCCGGGGGGGGCTGGTCAGCCCCAGCATTTT.

The sample holds a few counts of this clone. The chain combines TRBV6-1 with TRBJ2-5; D is unclear. Deletions cut 4 bases from V and 5 bases from J, with 17 bases between. Germline V gene data show CDR1 as MNHNS and CDR2 as SASEGT. CDR3 length: 15 amino acids. DNA for the CDR3: TGTGCCAGCAGTGGCGGTACGGCCGTACGGGAGACCCAGTACTTC. As protein: CASSGGTAVRETQYF.